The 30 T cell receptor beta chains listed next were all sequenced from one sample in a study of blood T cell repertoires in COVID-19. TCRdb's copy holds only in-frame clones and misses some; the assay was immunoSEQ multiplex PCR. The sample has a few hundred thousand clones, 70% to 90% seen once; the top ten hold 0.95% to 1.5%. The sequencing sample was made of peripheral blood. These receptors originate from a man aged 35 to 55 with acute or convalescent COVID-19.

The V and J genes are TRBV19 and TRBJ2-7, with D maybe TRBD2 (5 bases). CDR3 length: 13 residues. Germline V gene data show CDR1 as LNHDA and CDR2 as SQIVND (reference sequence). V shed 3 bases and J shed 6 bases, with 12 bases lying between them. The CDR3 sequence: CASSISSGSEQYF. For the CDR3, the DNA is TGTGCCAGTAGTATTTCATCGGGGAGCGAGCAGTACTTC.

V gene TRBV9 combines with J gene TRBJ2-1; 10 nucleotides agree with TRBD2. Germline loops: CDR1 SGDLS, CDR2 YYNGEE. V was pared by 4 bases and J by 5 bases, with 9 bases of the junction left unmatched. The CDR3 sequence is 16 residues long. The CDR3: CASSLSGGDNNNEQFF. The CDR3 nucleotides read TGTGCCAGCAGCTTAAGCGGGGGGGATAATAACAATGAGCAGTTCTTC.

The CDR3 region has the DNA TGTGCCAGCAGCCCCGTTGGTAGCGGGCCCACAGATACGCAGTATTTT. Encoded protein: CASSPVGSGPTDTQYF. The chain employs TRBV5-6 and TRBJ2-3; 7 nucleotides match TRBD2. This CDR3 is built from 16 residues. After removal of 4 bases from V and 2 bases from J, the junction contained 10 bases not matched to a gene. Germline V gene sequence: CDR1 SGHDT, CDR2 YYEEEE.

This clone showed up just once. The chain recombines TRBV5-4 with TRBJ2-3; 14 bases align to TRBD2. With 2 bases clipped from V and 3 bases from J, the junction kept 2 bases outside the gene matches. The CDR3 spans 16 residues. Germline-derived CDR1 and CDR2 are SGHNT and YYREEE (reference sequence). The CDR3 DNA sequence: TGTGCCAGCAGCTTAGGGACTAGCGGGGGAACAGATACGCAGTATTTT. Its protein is CASSLGTSGGTDTQYF.

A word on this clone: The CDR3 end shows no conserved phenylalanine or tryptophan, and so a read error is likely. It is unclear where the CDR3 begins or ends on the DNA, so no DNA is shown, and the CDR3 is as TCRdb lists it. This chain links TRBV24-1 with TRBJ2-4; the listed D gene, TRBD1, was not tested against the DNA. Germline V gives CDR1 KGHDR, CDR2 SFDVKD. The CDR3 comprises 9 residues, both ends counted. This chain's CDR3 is CATPGSVYL.

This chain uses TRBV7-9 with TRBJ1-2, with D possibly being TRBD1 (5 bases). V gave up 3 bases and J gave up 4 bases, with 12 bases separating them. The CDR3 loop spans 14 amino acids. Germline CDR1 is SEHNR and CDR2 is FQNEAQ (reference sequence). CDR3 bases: TGTGCCAGCAGCTTTGGGGGGGACTTCTATGGCTACACCTTC. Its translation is CASSFGGDFYGYTF. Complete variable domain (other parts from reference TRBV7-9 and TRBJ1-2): DTGVSQNPRHKITKRGQNVTFRCDPISEHNRLYWYRQTLGQGPEFLTYFQNEAQLEKSRLLSDRFSAERPKGSFSTLEIQRTEQGDSAMYLCASSFGGDFYGYTFGSGTRLTVV.

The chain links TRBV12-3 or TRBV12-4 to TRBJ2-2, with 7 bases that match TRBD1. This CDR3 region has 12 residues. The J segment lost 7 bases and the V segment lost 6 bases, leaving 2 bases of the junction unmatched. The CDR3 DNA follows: TGTGCCAGCAGCTCAGGGGGCGGGGAGCTGTTTTTT. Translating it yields CASSSGGGELFF.

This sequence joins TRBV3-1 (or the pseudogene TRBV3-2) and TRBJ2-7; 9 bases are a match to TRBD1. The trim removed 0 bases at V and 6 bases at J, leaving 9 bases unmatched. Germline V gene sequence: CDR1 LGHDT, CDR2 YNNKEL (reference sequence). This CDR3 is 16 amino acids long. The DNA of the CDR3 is TGTGCCAGCAGCCAAGATTCACAGGGGGCGTATGGCGAGCAGTACTTC. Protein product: CASSQDSQGAYGEQYF.

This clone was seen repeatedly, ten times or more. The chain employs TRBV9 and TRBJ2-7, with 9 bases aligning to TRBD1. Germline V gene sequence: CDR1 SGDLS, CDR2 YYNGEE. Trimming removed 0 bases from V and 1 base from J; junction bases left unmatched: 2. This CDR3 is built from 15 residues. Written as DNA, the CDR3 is TGTGCCAGCAGCGTAGGACAGGGGGTGTCCTACGAGCAGTACTTC. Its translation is CASSVGQGVSYEQYF.

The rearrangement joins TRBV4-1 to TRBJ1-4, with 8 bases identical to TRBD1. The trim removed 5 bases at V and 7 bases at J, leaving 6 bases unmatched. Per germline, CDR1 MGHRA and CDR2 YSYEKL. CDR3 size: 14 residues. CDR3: CASSSQGAGEKLFF. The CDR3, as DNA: TGCGCCAGCAGCTCCCAGGGGGCGGGTGAAAAACTGTTTTTT.

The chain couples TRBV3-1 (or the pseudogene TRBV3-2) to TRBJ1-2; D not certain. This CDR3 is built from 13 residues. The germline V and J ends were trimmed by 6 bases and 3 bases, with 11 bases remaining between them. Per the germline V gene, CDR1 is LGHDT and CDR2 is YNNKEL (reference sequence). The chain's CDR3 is CASSPGSYYGYTF. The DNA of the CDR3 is TGTGCCAGCAGTCCGGGAAGTTACTATGGCTACACCTTC.

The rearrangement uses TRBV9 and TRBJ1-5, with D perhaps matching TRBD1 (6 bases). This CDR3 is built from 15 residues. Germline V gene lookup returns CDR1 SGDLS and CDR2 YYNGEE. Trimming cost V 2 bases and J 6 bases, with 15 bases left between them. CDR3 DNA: TGTGCCAGCAGCGTGGCAGGGGATGAGAGTCAGCCCCAGCATTTT. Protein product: CASSVAGDESQPQHF.

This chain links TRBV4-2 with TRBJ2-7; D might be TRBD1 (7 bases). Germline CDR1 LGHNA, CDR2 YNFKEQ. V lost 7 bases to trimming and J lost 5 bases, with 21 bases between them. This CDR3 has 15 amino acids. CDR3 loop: CASTSGGTGGHEQYF. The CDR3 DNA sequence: TGTGCCAGCACCTCAGGGGGGACTGGGGGCCACGAGCAGTACTTC.

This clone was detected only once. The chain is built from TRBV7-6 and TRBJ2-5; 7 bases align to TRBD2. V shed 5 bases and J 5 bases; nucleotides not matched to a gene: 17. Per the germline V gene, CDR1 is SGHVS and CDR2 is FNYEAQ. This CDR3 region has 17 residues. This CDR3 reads CASSLRSRTDGGETQYF. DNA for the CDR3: TGTGCCAGCAGCCTAAGGTCCCGAACTGACGGGGGGGAGACCCAGTACTTC.

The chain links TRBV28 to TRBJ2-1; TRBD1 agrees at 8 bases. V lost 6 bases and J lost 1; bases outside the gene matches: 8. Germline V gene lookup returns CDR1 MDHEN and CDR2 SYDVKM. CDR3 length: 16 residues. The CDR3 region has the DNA TGTGCCAGCAGCCCCGGACAGGGACGATCCTACAATGAGCAGTTCTTC. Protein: CASSPGQGRSYNEQFF.

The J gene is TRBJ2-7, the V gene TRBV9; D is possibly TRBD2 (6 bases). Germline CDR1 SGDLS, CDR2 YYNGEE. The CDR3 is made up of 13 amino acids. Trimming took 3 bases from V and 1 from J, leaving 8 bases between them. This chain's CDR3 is CASSGGLSYEQYF. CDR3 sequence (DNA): TGTGCCAGCAGCGGGGGACTGTCCTACGAGCAGTACTTC.

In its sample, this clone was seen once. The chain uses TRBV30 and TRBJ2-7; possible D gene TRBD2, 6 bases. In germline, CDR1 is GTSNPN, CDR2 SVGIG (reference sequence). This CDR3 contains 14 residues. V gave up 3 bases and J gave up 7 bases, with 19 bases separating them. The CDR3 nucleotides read TGTGCCTGGAGAGGGCAGGGCAGACGGGGGGAGCAGTACTTC. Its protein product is CAWRGQGRRGEQYF.

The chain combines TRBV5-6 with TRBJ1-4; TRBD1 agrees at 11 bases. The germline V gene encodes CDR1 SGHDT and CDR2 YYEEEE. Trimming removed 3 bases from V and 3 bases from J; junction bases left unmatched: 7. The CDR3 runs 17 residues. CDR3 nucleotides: TGTGCCAGCAGCTCTACCGGACAGGGGGCGTCTAATGAAAAACTGTTTTTT. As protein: CASSSTGQGASNEKLFF.

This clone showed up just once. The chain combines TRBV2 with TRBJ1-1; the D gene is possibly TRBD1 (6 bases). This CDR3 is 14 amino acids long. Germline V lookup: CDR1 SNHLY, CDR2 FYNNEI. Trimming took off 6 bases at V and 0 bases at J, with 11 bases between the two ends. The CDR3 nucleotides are TGTGCCAGCAGGACAGGAAGTATGAACACTGAAGCTTTCTTT. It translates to CASRTGSMNTEAFF.

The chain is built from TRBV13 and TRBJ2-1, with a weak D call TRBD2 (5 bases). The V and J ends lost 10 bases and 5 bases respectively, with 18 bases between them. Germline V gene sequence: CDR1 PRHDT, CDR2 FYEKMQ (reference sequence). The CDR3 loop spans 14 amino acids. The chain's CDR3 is CATKGDLSDNEQFF. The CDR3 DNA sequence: TGTGCCACCAAGGGAGACTTATCCGACAATGAGCAGTTCTTC.

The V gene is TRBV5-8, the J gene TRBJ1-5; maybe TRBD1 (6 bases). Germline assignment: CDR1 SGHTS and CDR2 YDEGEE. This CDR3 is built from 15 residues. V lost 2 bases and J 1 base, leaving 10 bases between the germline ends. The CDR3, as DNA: TGTGCCAGCAGCTTAAACGGACAGAGCAATCAGCCCCAGCATTTT. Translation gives CASSLNGQSNQPQHF.

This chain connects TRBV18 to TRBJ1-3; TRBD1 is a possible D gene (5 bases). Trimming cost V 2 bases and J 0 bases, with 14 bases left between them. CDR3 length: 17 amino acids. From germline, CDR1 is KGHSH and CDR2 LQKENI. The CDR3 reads CASSPNLPGNSGNTIYF. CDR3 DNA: TGTGCCAGCTCACCAAATTTACCAGGGAACTCTGGAAACACCATATATTTT. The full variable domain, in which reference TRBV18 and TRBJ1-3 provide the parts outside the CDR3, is NAGVMQNPRHLVRRRGQEARLRCSPMKGHSHVYWYRQLPEEGLKFMVYLQKENIIDESGMPKERFSAEFPKEGPSILRIQQVVRGDSAAYFCASSPNLPGNSGNTIYFGEGSWLTVV.

The CDR3 nucleotides are TGTGCCAGCAGCCTTTCATCGACAGGGATGCACGAGCAGTACTTC. Amino acids: CASSLSSTGMHEQYF. The chain is built from TRBV27 and TRBJ2-7, with 7 bases aligning to TRBD1. Trimming removed 6 bases from V and 5 bases from J; junction bases left unmatched: 13. The CDR3 is 15 amino acids. Per the germline V gene, CDR1 is MNHEY and CDR2 is SMNVEV (reference sequence).

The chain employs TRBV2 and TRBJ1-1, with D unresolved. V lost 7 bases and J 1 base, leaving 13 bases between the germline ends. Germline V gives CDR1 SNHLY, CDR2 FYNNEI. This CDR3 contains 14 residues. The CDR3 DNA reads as TGTGCCAGCAAACGGGAACCTTCGAACACTGAAGCTTTCTTT. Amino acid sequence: CASKREPSNTEAFF.

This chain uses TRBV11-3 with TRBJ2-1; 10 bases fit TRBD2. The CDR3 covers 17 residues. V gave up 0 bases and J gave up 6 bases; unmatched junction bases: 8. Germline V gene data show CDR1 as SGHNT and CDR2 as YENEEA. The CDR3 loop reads CASSLDGASGSFNEQFF. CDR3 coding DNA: TGTGCCAGCAGCTTAGATGGTGCTAGCGGGAGTTTCAATGAGCAGTTCTTC.

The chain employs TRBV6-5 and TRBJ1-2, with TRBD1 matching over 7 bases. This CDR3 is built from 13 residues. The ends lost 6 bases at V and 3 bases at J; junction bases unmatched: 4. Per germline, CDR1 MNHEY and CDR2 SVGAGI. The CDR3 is CASRVDRDYGYTF. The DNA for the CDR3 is TGTGCCAGCAGGGTCGACAGGGACTATGGCTACACCTTC.

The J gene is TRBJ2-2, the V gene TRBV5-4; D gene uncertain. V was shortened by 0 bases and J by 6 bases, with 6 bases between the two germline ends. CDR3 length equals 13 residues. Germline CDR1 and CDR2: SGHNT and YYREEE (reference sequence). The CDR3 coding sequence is TGTGCCAGCAGCTTGGATTCTCCCGGGGAGCTGTTTTTT. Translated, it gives CASSLDSPGELFF.

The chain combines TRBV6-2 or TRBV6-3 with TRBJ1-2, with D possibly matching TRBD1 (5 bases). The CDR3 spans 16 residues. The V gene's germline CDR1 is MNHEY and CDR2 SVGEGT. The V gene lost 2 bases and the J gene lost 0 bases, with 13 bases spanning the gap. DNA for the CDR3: TGTGCCAGCAGTTACCCGCCTAACAGGCCTAACTATGGCTACACCTTC. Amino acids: CASSYPPNRPNYGYTF.

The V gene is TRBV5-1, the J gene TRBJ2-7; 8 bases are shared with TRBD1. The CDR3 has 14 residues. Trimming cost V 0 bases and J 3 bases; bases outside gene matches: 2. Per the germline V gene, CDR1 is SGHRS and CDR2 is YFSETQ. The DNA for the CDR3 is TGCGCCAGCAGCTTGGCGGACAGGGACTACGAGCAGTACTTC. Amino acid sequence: CASSLADRDYEQYF.

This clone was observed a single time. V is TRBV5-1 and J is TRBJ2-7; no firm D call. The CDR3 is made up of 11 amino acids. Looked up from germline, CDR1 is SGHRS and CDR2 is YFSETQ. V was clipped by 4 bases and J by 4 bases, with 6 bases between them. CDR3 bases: TGCGCCAGCAGCGCGAATTACGAGCAGTACTTC. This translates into CASSANYEQYF.